Below, 25 T cell receptor beta chains from the same sample are listed, as sequenced in a study of neurological immune-mediated disorders. TCRdb fed the 5' RACE reads into MiXCR, producing one record per CDR3 protein. The data show 45,000 or so distinct CDR3 sequences, approximately 3% seen once. The sample comprised PBMCs. These receptors were obtained from a woman in her forties or fifties with multiple sclerosis.

Points on this clonotype: The junction shows a germline mismatch at one end, possibly a read error. This rearrangement joins TRBV5-5 to TRBJ2-7; D ambiguous. Germline V gene data show CDR1 as SGHKS and CDR2 as YYEKEE (reference sequence). The CDR3 runs 12 residues. The CDR3 DNA sequence: TGTGACAGCAGCACAAATTGGGGCGAGCAGTACTTC. Translated: CDSSTNWGEQYF. Full variable domain (rest looked up from reference TRBV5-5 and TRBJ2-7): DAGVTQSPTHLIKTRGQQVTLRCSPISGHKSVSWYQQVLGQGPQFIFQYYEKEERGRGNFPDRFSARQFPNYSSELNVNALLLGDSALYLCDSSTNWGEQYFGPGTRLTVT.

In the case of this clonotype: A much larger clone differs by one base, so this may be a read error. The conserved phenylalanine or tryptophan is not found at the CDR3 terminus, so this likely reflects a read error. The chain combines TRBV7-2 with TRBJ2-1; 7 bases fit TRBD1. V was clipped by 5 bases and J by 2 bases; unmatched bases: 6. Per germline, CDR1 SGHTA and CDR2 FQGNSA. This CDR3 contains 15 residues. The CDR3 sequence is CASSPLGQPYNEQFC. For the CDR3, the DNA is TGTGCCAGCAGCCCCCTGGGACAGCCCTACAATGAGCAGTTCTGC.

This clonotype was picked up many times. This chain uses TRBV12-3 or TRBV12-4 with TRBJ1-1; D gene ambiguous. The CDR3 is made up of 13 amino acids. V dropped 4 bases and J dropped 5 bases, with 11 bases sitting between them. CDR3: CASSSSLETEAFF. The CDR3 nucleotides are TGTGCCAGCAGTTCTTCATTGGAGACTGAAGCTTTCTTT.

This clonotype turned up a few times. The V call is TRBV7-8, the J call TRBJ2-1; no firm D call. The CDR3 length is 15 residues. CDR1 is SGHVS and CDR2 is FQNEAQ in the germline V gene. V dropped 3 bases and J dropped 5 bases, with 14 bases sitting between them. The chain's CDR3 is CASSLGATLNNEQFF. In DNA, the CDR3 is TGTGCCAGCAGCTTGGGTGCGACACTGAACAATGAGCAGTTCTTC.

This clonotype was detected ten times or more. The chain recombines TRBV20-1 with TRBJ2-3; possibly TRBD2 for D (6 bases). V was trimmed by 6 bases and J by 6 bases, leaving 16 bases between them. Germline CDR1 is DFQATT and CDR2 is SNEGSKA (reference sequence). The CDR3 runs 13 residues. CDR3 loop: CSAPGLTRDTQYF. The CDR3 bases are TGCAGTGCCCCGGGACTCACTCGGGATACGCAGTATTTT.

In its sample, this clonotype was seen many times. A clone one base away is much larger, so this may be a read error. This sequence joins TRBV25-1 and TRBJ1-5; D is perhaps TRBD1 (5 bases). The germline gives CDR1 MGHDK, CDR2 SYGVNS. The length of the CDR3 is 13 residues. In DNA, the CDR3 is TGTGCCAGCCAATTAGGGCAGGGTCAGCCCCAGAATTTT. Translated, it gives CASQLGQGQPQNF.

There are many counts of this clonotype. This rearrangement joins TRBV4-2 to TRBJ2-1; D is undetermined. The V end lost 3 bases, the J end lost 8 bases, and 14 bases lay between the germline ends. Germline CDR1 reads LGHNA; CDR2 reads YNFKEQ. CDR3 size: 14 residues. The CDR3 bases are TGTGCCAGCAGCCATCCCCTAGTCCAAGATGAGCAGTTCTTC. The encoded protein is CASSHPLVQDEQFF.

At least ten counts were recorded for this clonotype. The chain couples TRBV12-3 or TRBV12-4 to TRBJ1-6, with D maybe TRBD1 (6 bases). V gave up 4 bases and J gave up 1 base, with 11 bases separating them. This CDR3 region has 16 residues. The CDR3 spells CASSSGGLSYNSPLHF. For the CDR3, the DNA is TGTGCCAGCAGTTCCGGGGGGCTGTCCTATAATTCACCCCTCCACTTT.

Many counts were recorded for this clonotype. The CDR3 DNA follows: TGTGCCAGCGGGGGGCAGGCATACTACGAGCAGTACGTC. Encoded protein: CASGGQAYYEQYV. The rearrangement uses TRBV28 and TRBJ2-7; either TRBD1 or TRBD2 may supply D (6 bases each). The length of the CDR3 is 13 residues. Trimming took off 8 bases at V and 3 bases at J, with 14 bases between the two ends. Germline CDR1 is MDHEN and CDR2 is SYDVKM.

This clonotype was observed many times. CDR3 nucleotides: TGTGCCAGCAGTTTAAGGGGCCAAAATGAAAAACTGTTTTTT. Translation: CASSLRGQNEKLFF. This rearrangement joins TRBV27 to TRBJ1-4; D might be TRBD1 (5 bases). Trimming pared 2 bases from V and 5 bases from J, leaving 9 bases between. The CDR3 length is 14 residues. In germline, CDR1 is MNHEY, CDR2 SMNVEV (reference sequence).

This clonotype showed up many times. V and J are TRBV18 and TRBJ1-1; 8 bases agree with TRBD1. The V segment lost 6 bases and the J segment 0 bases; nucleotides outside the gene matches: 9. Germline values: CDR1 KGHSH, CDR2 LQKENI. The CDR3 has 16 amino acids. The CDR3 region has the DNA TGTGCCAGCTCTCTCGGACAGGGAGGGGTGAACACTGAAGCTTTCTTT. This sequence encodes CASSLGQGGVNTEAFF.

The chain joins TRBV12-3 or TRBV12-4 to TRBJ2-2, with D possibly being TRBD1 (6 bases). Between the trimmed V and J ends, which lost 8 bases and 4 bases, there was a span of 20 bases. This CDR3 spans 16 amino acids. Here the CDR3 DNA reads TGTGCCAGCGGTGATTCTCGGGACACAGTCACCGGGGAGCTGTTTTTT. It is translated as CASGDSRDTVTGELFF.

There are many counts of this clonotype. V is TRBV30 and J is TRBJ2-3, with D uncertain. Trimming pared 2 bases from V and 4 bases from J, leaving 10 bases between. The CDR3 runs to 13 residues. CDR1 and CDR2 (germline): GTSNPN, SVGIG (reference sequence). CDR3 residues: CAWSKTLSDTQYF. CDR3 bases: TGTGCCTGGAGTAAGACTCTATCAGATACGCAGTATTTT. Variable domain in full (rest from reference TRBV30 and TRBJ2-3): SQTIHQWPATLVQPVGSPLSLECTVEGTSNPNLYWYRQAAGRGLQLLFYSVGIGQISSEVPQNLSASRPQDRQFILSSKKLLLSDSGFYLCAWSKTLSDTQYFGPGTRLTVL.

Many counts were recorded for this clonotype. The chain uses TRBV20-1 and TRBJ2-3; D not resolved. V lost 0 bases and J lost 5, with 12 bases in between. The CDR3 extends over 14 amino acids. CDR1 and CDR2 from the germline V gene are DFQATT and SNEGSKA (reference sequence). The CDR3 is CSARERLSQDTQYF. The CDR3 DNA is TGCAGTGCTAGAGAACGGCTTTCACAAGATACGCAGTATTTT.

This clonotype was seen repeatedly, ten times or more. The chain links TRBV10-3 to TRBJ2-3; no clear D. The CDR3 spans 13 residues. Trimming took 10 bases from V and 10 from J, leaving 21 bases between them. Germline V CDR1 and CDR2: ENHRY, SYGVKD. The CDR3 DNA is TGTGCCACTCAACCGACCACGTCAGGCGCGCAGTATTTT. Its translation is CATQPTTSGAQYF.

This clonotype was counted at least ten times. The V and J genes are TRBV5-1 and TRBJ2-3; 11 bases are a match to TRBD2. CDR1 is SGHRS and CDR2 is YFSETQ in the germline V gene. This CDR3 is built from 17 residues. V was pared by 4 bases and J by 2 bases, with 9 bases of the junction left unmatched. This CDR3 is CASSAAGTSGYTDTQYF. The CDR3 coding sequence is TGCGCCAGCAGCGCCGCCGGGACTAGCGGCTACACAGATACGCAGTATTTT. Based on the CDR3 plus reference TRBV5-1 and TRBJ2-3, the full variable domain is KAGVTQTPRYLIKTRGQQVTLSCSPISGHRSVSWYQQTPGQGLQFLFEYFSETQRNKGNFPGRFSGRQFSNSRSEMNVSTLELGDSALYLCASSAAGTSGYTDTQYFGPGTRLTVL.

This clonotype showed up many times. The genes are TRBV2 and TRBJ2-1, with TRBD1 matching over 7 bases. After removal of 5 bases from V and 4 bases from J, the junction contained 8 bases not matched to a gene. The CDR3 loop spans 15 amino acids. Looked up from germline, CDR1 is SNHLY and CDR2 is FYNNEI. CDR3 protein: CASSPGTAIYNEQFF. The CDR3 DNA reads TGTGCCAGCAGTCCCGGGACAGCGATATACAATGAGCAGTTCTTC.

This clonotype was seen a handful of times. The chain employs TRBV7-6 and TRBJ2-1, with D possibly matching TRBD1 (6 bases). V was cut by 5 bases and J by 0 bases, with 14 bases left in between. The CDR3 contains 16 residues. CDR1 and CDR2 (germline): SGHVS, FNYEAQ. In nucleotides, the CDR3 is TGTGCCAGCAGCCCCCAACAGGGCCTCTCCTACAATGAGCAGTTCTTC. This gives the protein CASSPQQGLSYNEQFF.

This clonotype was found many times. The chain links TRBV11-1 to TRBJ2-5; the D gene is possibly TRBD2 (6 bases). The CDR3 loop spans 13 amino acids. The V gene lost 5 bases and the J gene lost 4 bases, with 11 bases spanning the gap. In germline, CDR1 is SGHAT, CDR2 FQDESV (reference sequence). The CDR3 loop is CASSQNGRETQYF. Here the CDR3 DNA reads TGTGCCAGCAGCCAGAACGGGAGAGAGACCCAGTACTTC. The entire variable domain, with the rest obtained from reference TRBV11-1 and TRBJ2-5, is as follows: EAEVAQSPRYKITEKSQAVAFWCDPISGHATLYWYRQILGQGPELLVQFQDESVVDDSQLPKDRFSAERLKGVDSTLKIQPAELGDSAMYLCASSQNGRETQYFGPGTRLLVL.

This clonotype occurred many times. The chain joins TRBV7-2 to TRBJ2-1; TRBD2 matches 12 bases. This CDR3 contains 16 residues. V dropped 1 base and J dropped 8; count of bases not matched to a gene: 6. Germline V gene sequence: CDR1 SGHTA, CDR2 FQGNSA. The CDR3: CASSLVSSGGADEQFF. The CDR3 DNA is TGTGCCAGCAGCTTAGTGTCTAGCGGGGGGGCCGATGAGCAGTTCTTC.

In its sample, this clonotype was seen many times. The V gene is TRBV12-3 or TRBV12-4, the J gene TRBJ1-6; D call uncertain. Trimming stripped 2 bases from V and 8 bases from J, with 4 bases between. CDR3 size: 12 residues. CDR3 DNA sequence: TGTGCCAGCAGTTTAAGGCATTCACCCCTCCACTTT. It encodes CASSLRHSPLHF.

With regard to this clonotype: A much larger clone differs from this one at a single base, so this may be a read error. This chain's CDR3 is CASSGAQGREDKQYF. As DNA, the CDR3 is TGCGCCAGCAGTGGGGCACAGGGTCGCGAAGATAAGCAGTATTTT. V is TRBV10-1 and J is TRBJ2-3; TRBD1 is a possible D gene (6 bases). The CDR3 length is 15 residues. Germline loops: CDR1 WNHNN, CDR2 SYGVQD (reference sequence).

This clonotype was counted ten times or more. The chain links TRBV24-1 to TRBJ2-3; the D gene is possibly TRBD2 (6 bases). CDR1 is KGHDR and CDR2 is SFDVKD in the germline V gene. Deletions cut 6 bases from V and 0 bases from J, with 12 bases between. This CDR3 is built from 15 residues. The CDR3 DNA sequence: TGTGCCACCAGTTATGGACGGGGGAGCACAGATACGCAGTATTTT. Protein sequence: CATSYGRGSTDTQYF.

There are many counts of this clonotype. The genes are TRBV5-1 and TRBJ1-5; 9 bases match TRBD1. The length of the CDR3 is 14 residues. J lost 2 bases, V lost 4 bases, and 1 base had no gene match. From germline, CDR1 is SGHRS and CDR2 YFSETQ. CDR3 protein: CASSRTGGNQPQHF. The CDR3 nucleotides read TGCGCCAGCAGCCGGACAGGGGGCAATCAGCCCCAGCATTTT.

This clonotype has at least ten counts. The chain recombines TRBV20-1 with TRBJ1-5; perhaps TRBD1 as D (5 bases). V gave up 6 bases and J gave up 0 bases, with 15 bases separating them. The CDR3 consists of 15 residues. Germline CDR1 and CDR2: DFQATT and SNEGSKA (reference sequence). The CDR3 loop is CSATQVPNSNQPQHF. CDR3 nucleotides: TGCAGTGCCACACAGGTCCCCAATAGCAATCAGCCCCAGCATTTT.